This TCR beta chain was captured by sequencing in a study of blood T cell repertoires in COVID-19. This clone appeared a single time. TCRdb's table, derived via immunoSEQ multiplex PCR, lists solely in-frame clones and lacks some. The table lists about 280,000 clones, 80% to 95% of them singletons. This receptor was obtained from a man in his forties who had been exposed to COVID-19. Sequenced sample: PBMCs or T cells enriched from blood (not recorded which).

Here the CDR3 reads CSVETSGRQETQYF. CDR3 coding DNA: TGCAGCGTTGAGACTAGCGGGAGACAAGAGACCCAGTACTTC. The V call is TRBV29-1, the J call TRBJ2-5, with 12 bases identical to TRBD2. V lost 3 bases and J lost 2; bases outside the gene matches: 1. CDR3 length equals 14 residues. The germline V gene has CDR1 SQVTM and CDR2 ANQGSEA.